This T cell receptor beta chain was recorded in a study of Tregs in tolerant kidney transplant recipients. Study overall: Mixed chimerism was transient after nonmyeloablative marrow transplants from related graft donors.

With respect to this clone: What it recognizes is unknown.

The CDR3 contains 15 residues. Trimming took 2 bases from V and 10 from J; bases not matched to a gene: 6. Germline CDR1 LGHNA, CDR2 YSLEER. Study observations and caveats: Tregs expanded with activated donor B cells seemed most donor-specific. For some patients, primers changed over time, blocking nucleotide-level comparison. Findings come from small patient numbers and require larger validation.

Libraries were prepared by immunoSEQ multiplex PCR; TCRdb keeps only in-frame clonotypes and omits some of them. The table includes 90,000 to 130,000 clones, almost 90% detected once. This material consisted of CD4+ T cells from blood, taken before the transplant. This receptor was obtained from a human donor who received a combined kidney and bone marrow transplant. The genes are TRBV4-3 and TRBJ1-6; 9 nucleotides align to TRBD1. CDR3 DNA sequence: TGCGCCAGCAGCCAAAGGGGACAGGGTGGCTCACCCCTCCACTTT. This sequence encodes CASSQRGQGGSPLHF.